These T cell receptor beta chains were read from a single sample in a study of cytomegalovirus exposure and HLA in healthy donors. The table came from immunoSEQ multiplex PCR; TCRdb's copy has only in-frame clones and leaves some out. The sample shows 100,000 to 150,000 clones, 65% to 75% of them seen only once. The sample taken for sequencing was PBMCs. Receptors were obtained from a woman between 45 and 65 years old in good health and CMV-seropositive. Both conserved end residues are trimmed from each CDR3. D genes are given only for firm matches. Clone size is not always given. Where it is, it says once, few, many or a class for expanded clones.

CDR3aa: ASSQVRQGVAGANVLT; d_gene: TRBD1; len: 16; j_gene: TRBJ2-6; v_gene: TRBV4-3; abundance: -
CDR3aa: ASGGRGYSPLH; d_gene: -; len: 11; j_gene: TRBJ1-6; v_gene: TRBV6-5; abundance: once
CDR3aa: ASSLVPGLQYEQY; d_gene: -; len: 13; j_gene: TRBJ2-7; v_gene: TRBV11-2; abundance: -
CDR3aa: ASSPTTGDMNEQF; d_gene: -; len: 13; j_gene: TRBJ2-1; v_gene: TRBV18; abundance: few
CDR3aa: ASSTRDRGNTGELF; d_gene: TRBD1; len: 14; j_gene: TRBJ2-2; v_gene: TRBV19; abundance: -
CDR3aa: SVGQGNFGGANVLT; d_gene: TRBD1; len: 14; j_gene: TRBJ2-6; v_gene: TRBV29-1; abundance: -
CDR3aa: ASSSGAYGYT; d_gene: -; len: 10; j_gene: TRBJ1-2; v_gene: TRBV28; abundance: -
CDR3aa: ASRKGGGPETQY; d_gene: -; len: 12; j_gene: TRBJ2-5; v_gene: TRBV19; abundance: -
CDR3aa: ASSLVGGEKLF; d_gene: -; len: 11; j_gene: TRBJ1-4; v_gene: TRBV7-9; abundance: -
CDR3aa: ASSIDDRGVYGYT; d_gene: TRBD1; len: 13; j_gene: TRBJ1-2; v_gene: TRBV19; abundance: -
CDR3aa: ASSLARQGIAGYT; d_gene: -; len: 13; j_gene: TRBJ1-2; v_gene: TRBV5-1; abundance: -
CDR3aa: ATKRGFVTYEQY; d_gene: TRBD2; len: 12; j_gene: TRBJ2-7; v_gene: TRBV27; abundance: -
CDR3aa: ASISNYGYT; d_gene: -; len: 9; j_gene: TRBJ1-2; v_gene: TRBV28; abundance: -
CDR3aa: ASSVTGDGTDTQY; d_gene: -; len: 13; j_gene: TRBJ2-3; v_gene: TRBV9; abundance: -
CDR3aa: ASSTNNYGYT; d_gene: -; len: 10; j_gene: TRBJ1-2; v_gene: TRBV28; abundance: -
CDR3aa: ASSYTRQNTGELF; d_gene: -; len: 13; j_gene: TRBJ2-2; v_gene: TRBV6-5; abundance: few
CDR3aa: ASSPIPGLAAGETQY; d_gene: -; len: 15; j_gene: TRBJ2-5; v_gene: TRBV5-6; abundance: few
CDR3aa: SVESGNTIY; d_gene: -; len: 9; j_gene: TRBJ1-3; v_gene: TRBV29-1; abundance: few
CDR3aa: ASSLSGQGYNEQF; d_gene: TRBD1; len: 13; j_gene: TRBJ2-1; v_gene: TRBV7-2; abundance: -
CDR3aa: ASTPYGNSPLH; d_gene: -; len: 11; j_gene: TRBJ1-6; v_gene: TRBV5-4; abundance: -
CDR3aa: ASKGTSGTDTQY; d_gene: TRBD2; len: 12; j_gene: TRBJ2-3; v_gene: TRBV5-1; abundance: -
CDR3aa: ASSAPGTGKH; d_gene: TRBD1; len: 10; j_gene: TRBJ1-5; v_gene: TRBV28; abundance: -